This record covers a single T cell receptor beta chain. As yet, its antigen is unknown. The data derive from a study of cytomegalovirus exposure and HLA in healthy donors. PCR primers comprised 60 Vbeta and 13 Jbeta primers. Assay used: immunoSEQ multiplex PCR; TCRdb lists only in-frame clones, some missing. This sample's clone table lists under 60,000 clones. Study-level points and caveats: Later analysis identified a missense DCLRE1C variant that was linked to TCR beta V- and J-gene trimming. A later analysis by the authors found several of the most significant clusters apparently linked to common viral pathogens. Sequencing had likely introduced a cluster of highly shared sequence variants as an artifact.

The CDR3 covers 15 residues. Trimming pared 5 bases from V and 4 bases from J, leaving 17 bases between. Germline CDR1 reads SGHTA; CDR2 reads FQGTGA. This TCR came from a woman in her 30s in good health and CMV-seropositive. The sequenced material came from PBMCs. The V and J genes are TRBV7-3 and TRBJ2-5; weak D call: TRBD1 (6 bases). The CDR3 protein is CASSLGPGVGETQYF. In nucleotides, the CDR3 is TGTGCCAGCAGCCTAGGCCCAGGGGTGGGAGAGACCCAGTACTTC.